A selection of T cell receptor beta chains follows, all from one sample in a study of shared clonotypes between healthy human individuals. Produced via immunoSEQ multiplex PCR; TCRdb's table is partial and in-frame only. The table lists a few million clones, over 85% of them singletons. The source material was naive CD4+ T cells sorted from blood. These receptors came from a man aged 18-30 years in good health. The CDR3 runs from the conserved cysteine through the conserved F or W. A D gene is named only where the DNA matches it firmly. Size is omitted from some rows. Given values are once, few, many or a class for expanded clones.

j_call v_call d_call clone_size cdr3_aa cdr3_nt
TRBJ2-6 TRBV19 . . CASSIGRGAAGANVLTF TGTGCCAGTAGTATAGGCCGGGGGGCTGCTGGGGCCAACGTCCTGACTTTC
TRBJ2-5 TRBV10-3 TRBD2 . CAISESTSGETQYF TGTGCCATCAGTGAGTCGACTAGCGGAGAGACCCAGTACTTC
TRBJ1-5 TRBV9 . . CASSVAGDTYQPQHF TGTGCCAGCAGCGTAGCTGGGGACACCTATCAGCCCCAGCATTTT
TRBJ2-3 TRBV9 . . CASSVVHGTLSTDTQYF TGTGCCAGCAGCGTAGTCCACGGGACCTTGAGCACAGATACGCAGTATTTT
TRBJ2-7 TRBV27 TRBD2 once CASSYRSPILAETYEQYF TGTGCCAGCAGTTATCGATCCCCCATTCTAGCGGAGACCTACGAGCAGTACTTC
TRBJ2-1 TRBV4-3 . . CASRKVGGPYNEQFF TGCGCCAGCAGAAAAGTCGGGGGCCCCTACAATGAGCAGTTCTTC
TRBJ2-1 TRBV5-1 . . CASSLGPEAYNEQFF TGCGCCAGCAGCCTCGGACCGGAGGCCTACAATGAGCAGTTCTTC
TRBJ2-7 TRBV5-1 . once CASSSGTASATYEQYF TGCGCCAGCAGCTCCGGGACGGCGAGTGCCACCTACGAGCAGTACTTC
TRBJ1-4 TRBV30 . few CAWIRAEGEKLFF TGTGCCTGGATACGGGCAGAAGGTGAAAAACTGTTTTTT
TRBJ1-1 TRBV10-3 . . CAISESGGWNTEAFF TGTGCCATCAGTGAGTCCGGGGGCTGGAACACTGAAGCTTTCTTT
TRBJ1-5 TRBV18 . . CASSPTGTFNQPQHF TGTGCCAGCTCACCCACAGGTACTTTCAATCAGCCCCAGCATTTT
TRBJ2-5 TRBV28 . . CASSPGGQGAGQTQYF TGTGCCAGCAGCCCGGGGGGCCAGGGAGCGGGGCAGACCCAGTACTTC
TRBJ2-7 TRBV6-1 TRBD2 . CASSEGLAGGLYEQYF TGTGCCAGCAGTGAGGGTCTAGCGGGGGGACTCTACGAGCAGTACTTC
TRBJ1-1 TRBV7-9 . . CASSKKPNTEAFF TGTGCCAGCAGCAAAAAGCCTAACACTGAAGCTTTCTTT
TRBJ2-5 TRBV7-2 . . CASSLSLGQETQYF TGTGCCAGCAGCTTATCTCTAGGGCAAGAGACCCAGTACTTC
TRBJ2-7 TRBV4-1 . . CASSPALRGGSSYEQYF TGCGCCAGCAGCCCCGCCCTCAGGGGAGGAAGCTCCTACGAGCAGTACTTC
TRBJ1-4 TRBV18 . . CASSPRENEKLFF TGTGCCAGCTCACCCAGGGAAAATGAAAAACTGTTTTTT
TRBJ2-5 TRBV29-1 . . CSVESTRGAETQYF TGCAGCGTTGAATCAACCCGGGGGGCAGAGACCCAGTACTTC
TRBJ2-7 TRBV7-2 . . CASSPDRMREQYF TGTGCCAGCAGCCCCGACAGGATGCGGGAGCAGTACTTC
TRBJ1-5 TRBV19 TRBD1 few CASSETGGINQPQHF TGTGCCAGTAGTGAAACAGGGGGTATTAATCAGCCCCAGCATTTT
TRBJ1-2 TRBV4-1 TRBD1 . CASSQDFGQGIGYTF TGCGCCAGCAGCCAAGATTTCGGACAGGGAATAGGCTACACCTTC
TRBJ2-3 TRBV11-2 . . CASSQRDNTDTQYF TGTGCCAGCAGCCAACGGGACAACACAGATACGCAGTATTTT